Presented here are 28 T cell receptor beta chains from one specimen sequenced in a study of blood T cell repertoires in COVID-19. The assay was immunoSEQ multiplex PCR, and TCRdb's table has in-frame clones only and misses some. Among 200,000 to 300,000 clones listed, around 89% were seen once. Sequencing was performed on PBMCs or T cells enriched from blood (not recorded which). Every receptor here comes from a woman in her forties with acute COVID-19.

This clone was observed a single time. The genes are TRBV11-2 and TRBJ1-3; D remains ambiguous. Trimming left V 5 bases short and J 2 bases short, with 13 bases between. CDR3 length: 15 amino acids. The V gene's germline CDR1 is SGHAT and CDR2 FQNNGV. The CDR3 sequence: CASSPRGETGNTIYF. The CDR3 DNA sequence: TGTGCCAGCAGCCCACGGGGTGAGACTGGAAACACCATATATTTT.

The chain recombines TRBV5-1 with TRBJ2-5; D is possibly TRBD2 (6 bases). V was clipped by 5 bases and J by 5 bases, with 10 bases between them. CDR1 and CDR2 (germline): SGHRS, YFSETQ. The CDR3 loop spans 12 amino acids. The CDR3 region is CASRGTSETQYF. The DNA of the CDR3 is TGCGCCAGCAGAGGGACTTCGGAGACCCAGTACTTC.

This chain links TRBV27 with TRBJ1-4; maybe TRBD1 (5 bases). The CDR3 is 14 residues long. CDR1 and CDR2 (germline): MNHEY, SMNVEV (reference sequence). V lost 7 bases to trimming and J lost 4 bases, with 13 bases between them. The CDR3 sequence is CASKAGVLNEKLFF. For the CDR3, the DNA is TGTGCCAGCAAAGCGGGGGTTCTTAATGAAAAACTGTTTTTT.

V gene TRBV11-3 combines with J gene TRBJ1-2; TRBD1 matches 7 bases. V lost 5 bases to trimming and J lost 5 bases; unmatched junction nucleotides: 14. The CDR3 is 16 residues long. CDR1 and CDR2 (germline): SGHNT, YENEEA. As DNA, the CDR3 is TGTGCCAGCAGCCTATTTTCAAGGGGGCCCGGTTATGGCTACACCTTC. Encoded protein: CASSLFSRGPGYGYTF.

In this sample, this clone turned up a few times. V gene TRBV2 combines with J gene TRBJ1-6; no clear D. The V gene lost 4 bases and the J gene lost 4 bases, with 11 bases spanning the gap. This CDR3 has 15 residues. Germline loops: CDR1 SNHLY, CDR2 FYNNEI. The CDR3 protein is CASSVGFGYNSPLHF. CDR3 DNA sequence: TGTGCCAGCAGTGTCGGCTTCGGGTATAATTCACCCCTCCACTTT.

The chain links TRBV5-1 to TRBJ1-5; TRBD1 matches at 9 bases. V shed 0 bases and J 2 bases; nucleotides not matched to a gene: 12. The germline V gene encodes CDR1 SGHRS and CDR2 YFSETQ. CDR3 size: 19 residues. The CDR3 reads CASSLEPPDRGRGNQPQHF. For the CDR3, the DNA is TGCGCCAGCAGCTTGGAGCCCCCGGACAGGGGCCGGGGCAATCAGCCCCAGCATTTT.

V is TRBV3-1 (or the pseudogene TRBV3-2) and J is TRBJ1-2, with TRBD1 identical over 7 bases. From germline, CDR1 is LGHDT and CDR2 YNNKEL (reference sequence). V lost 1 base, J lost 5 bases, and 1 base stayed unmatched. The CDR3 is made up of 13 amino acids. The CDR3 DNA follows: TGTGCCAGCAGCCAAGCAGGGGGATATGGCTACACCTTC. This translates into CASSQAGGYGYTF.

The genes are TRBV5-1 and TRBJ1-1; the match to TRBD1 covers 7 bases. V gave up 0 bases and J gave up 4 bases; unmatched junction bases: 6. The CDR3 is 15 residues long. CDR1 is SGHRS and CDR2 is YFSETQ in the germline V gene. The CDR3 nucleotides are TGCGCCAGCAGCTTGGAGTCGGCAGGGGGCACTGAAGCTTTCTTT. Translation gives CASSLESAGGTEAFF.

The chain joins TRBV10-3 to TRBJ2-7, with 9 nucleotides matching TRBD1. Germline CDR1 and CDR2: ENHRY and SYGVKD. The CDR3 runs 14 residues. Trimming removed 3 bases from V and 2 bases from J; junction bases left unmatched: 2. CDR3 in amino acids: CAISERQGAYEQYF. In DNA form, the CDR3 reads TGTGCCATCAGTGAACGACAGGGGGCCTACGAGCAGTACTTC.

The genes are TRBV29-1 and TRBJ2-2; D perhaps matches TRBD2 (7 bases). This CDR3 spans 15 amino acids. The V end lost 4 bases, the J end lost 4 bases, and 16 bases lay between the germline ends. Per the germline V gene, CDR1 is SQVTM and CDR2 is ANQGSEA. DNA of the CDR3: TGCAGCGTTGTGGGGGAGGGGGGGGGCACCGGGGAGCTGTTTTTT. It is translated as CSVVGEGGGTGELFF.

This chain joins TRBV7-2 and TRBJ2-5; tentative D call: TRBD2 (6 bases). Germline values: CDR1 SGHTA, CDR2 FQGNSA. Trimming stripped 5 bases from V and 6 bases from J, with 13 bases between. The CDR3 consists of 13 residues. The CDR3 DNA sequence: TGTGCCAGCAGCCCGGCGGGGTGGAAGACCCAGTACTTC. Protein product: CASSPAGWKTQYF.

CDR3 bases: TGTGCCAGCAGCTTGTTCTCGACCCTAGGCGAGCAGTACGTC. It specifies CASSLFSTLGEQYV. V and J are TRBV5-6 and TRBJ2-7; D remains ambiguous. The ends were cut back, 1 base at V and 6 bases at J, with 14 bases in the middle. The length of the CDR3 is 14 residues. CDR1 is SGHDT and CDR2 is YYEEEE in the germline V gene.

This clone appeared once. J is TRBJ1-1 and V is TRBV3-1 (or the pseudogene TRBV3-2); no firm D call. V shed 3 bases and J shed 1 base, with 9 bases lying between them. The CDR3 covers 14 residues. Germline V lookup: CDR1 LGHDT, CDR2 YNNKEL (reference sequence). The CDR3 sequence is CASSHSGKNTEAFF. The CDR3 nucleotides are TGTGCCAGCAGCCATTCCGGGAAGAACACTGAAGCTTTCTTT.

The chain carries TRBV10-1 and TRBJ2-2, with 7 bases aligning to TRBD1. The length of the CDR3 is 16 residues. V lost 1 base and J lost 4; bases outside the gene matches: 6. CDR1 WNHNN and CDR2 SYGVQD come from the germline V gene (reference sequence). The CDR3 here is CASSEYRTGSTGELFF. Written as DNA, the CDR3 is TGCGCCAGCAGTGAGTATCGGACAGGATCCACCGGGGAGCTGTTTTTT.

The chain recombines TRBV18 with TRBJ1-5, with D perhaps matching TRBD1 (5 bases). The CDR3 is 15 residues long. Looked up from germline, CDR1 is KGHSH and CDR2 is LQKENI. The V end lost 0 bases, the J end lost 7 bases, and 13 bases lay between the germline ends. The CDR3: CASSPPSQGRQPQHF. In nucleotides, the CDR3 is TGTGCCAGCTCACCACCTTCCCAGGGCAGGCAGCCCCAGCATTTT. The full variable domain, rest sourced from reference TRBV18 and TRBJ1-5, is NAGVMQNPRHLVRRRGQEARLRCSPMKGHSHVYWYRQLPEEGLKFMVYLQKENIIDESGMPKERFSAEFPKEGPSILRIQQVVRGDSAAYFCASSPPSQGRQPQHFGDGTRLSIL.

This sequence joins TRBV5-4 and TRBJ1-6; 8 nucleotides align to TRBD1. The CDR3 contains 15 residues. Germline V gene sequence: CDR1 SGHNT, CDR2 YYREEE (reference sequence). Trimming took 2 bases from V and 7 from J; bases not matched to a gene: 5. Here the CDR3 DNA reads TGTGCCAGCAGCTTTGGCAGGGGGCTAAATTCACCCCTCCACTTT. It encodes CASSFGRGLNSPLHF. Supplemented by reference TRBV5-4 and TRBJ1-6, the full variable domain reads ETGVTQSPTHLIKTRGQQVTLRCSSQSGHNTVSWYQQALGQGPQFIFQYYREEENGRGNFPPRFSGLQFPNYSSELNVNALELDDSALYLCASSFGRGLNSPLHFGNGTRLTVT.

The CDR3 protein is CASSLDGGADEQFF. Written as DNA, the CDR3 is TGCGCCAGCAGCTTGGACGGGGGGGCCGATGAGCAGTTCTTC. This chain joins TRBV5-1 and TRBJ2-1; 8 bases line up with TRBD2. The CDR3 extends over 14 amino acids. The germline V gene has CDR1 SGHRS and CDR2 YFSETQ. With V trimmed by 0 bases and J by 8 bases, 4 bases remained unmatched.

The chain couples TRBV30 to TRBJ2-7; D possibly corresponds to TRBD2 (7 bases). V gave up 1 base and J gave up 4 bases, with 11 bases separating them. CDR1 and CDR2 from the germline V gene are GTSNPN and SVGIG (reference sequence). The CDR3 is 13 amino acids. CDR3: CAWSGGGPYEQYF. Written as DNA, the CDR3 is TGTGCCTGGAGTGGGGGGGGCCCTTACGAGCAGTACTTC. The entire variable domain, with the rest obtained from reference TRBV30 and TRBJ2-7, is as follows: SQTIHQWPATLVQPVGSPLSLECTVEGTSNPNLYWYRQAAGRGLQLLFYSVGIGQISSEVPQNLSASRPQDRQFILSSKKLLLSDSGFYLCAWSGGGPYEQYFGPGTRLTVT.

The chain has TRBV7-9 and TRBJ2-7, with TRBD1 matching 7 bases. Trimming removed 5 bases from V and 8 bases from J; junction bases left unmatched: 9. CDR3 length: 13 amino acids. CDR1 SEHNR and CDR2 FQNEAQ come from the germline V gene (reference sequence). As DNA, the CDR3 is TGTGCCAGCAGCCCAACCGCAGGGGGTAAGCAGTACGTC. This sequence encodes CASSPTAGGKQYV.

The table lists this clone with a count of one. The V and J genes are TRBV5-1 and TRBJ1-1, with 8 bases aligning to TRBD1. This CDR3 comprises 15 residues. Unmatched junction bases numbered 5, after V lost 4 bases and J lost 0 bases. From germline, CDR1 is SGHRS and CDR2 YFSETQ. The CDR3 DNA reads TGCGCCAGCAGCATGGACAGGGTGGTGAACACTGAAGCTTTCTTT. It encodes CASSMDRVVNTEAFF.

This clone was picked up one time. This sequence joins TRBV30 and TRBJ1-5; D is undetermined. Per the germline V gene, CDR1 is GTSNPN and CDR2 is SVGIG (reference sequence). The CDR3 runs to 15 residues. Deletions cut 3 bases from V and 6 bases from J, with 18 bases between. CDR3 coding DNA: TGTGCCTGGAGCCCCCTAGGAGAGAACTCTCAGCCCCAGCATTTT. Residues: CAWSPLGENSQPQHF.

The chain links TRBV20-1 to TRBJ2-3; no clear D gene. The CDR3 has 11 amino acids. Germline CDR1 reads DFQATT; CDR2 reads SNEGSKA (reference sequence). V lost 5 bases, J lost 8 bases, and 11 bases lay in between. The CDR3 here is CSALESGTQYF. The CDR3 DNA sequence: TGCAGTGCTTTAGAGTCTGGTACGCAGTATTTT.

The rearrangement uses TRBV29-1 and TRBJ1-2; 9 positions match TRBD1. The CDR3 is 11 residues long. The V gene's germline CDR1 is SQVTM and CDR2 ANQGSEA. Germline trimming cut 6 bases from V and 6 bases from J; bases unmatched to any gene: 2. The CDR3 is CSVGQGHGYTF. The CDR3 bases are TGCAGCGTCGGACAGGGGCATGGCTACACCTTC. The complete variable domain, with remaining parts taken from reference TRBV29-1 and TRBJ1-2, reads SAVISQKPSRDICQRGTSLTIQCQVDSQVTMMFWYRQQPGQSLTLIATANQGSEATYESGFVIDKFPISRPNLTFSTLTVSNMSPEDSSIYLCSVGQGHGYTFGSGTRLTVV.

The rearrangement joins TRBV5-1 to TRBJ2-4; 9 bases match TRBD2. The CDR3 covers 13 residues. Germline V CDR1 and CDR2: SGHRS, YFSETQ. V shed 0 bases, J shed 12 bases, and the junction held 4 bases outside the gene matches. CDR3 amino acids: CASSLDGTSSQYF. The CDR3 nucleotides read TGCGCCAGCAGCTTGGACGGGACTAGCAGTCAGTACTTC.

The rearrangement uses TRBV20-1 and TRBJ2-3, with D possibly being TRBD2 (5 bases). V lost 5 bases to trimming and J lost 3 bases, with 6 bases between them. The CDR3 loop spans 11 amino acids. The germline CDR1 and CDR2 sequences are DFQATT and SNEGSKA (reference sequence). This chain's CDR3 is CSARETDTQYF. CDR3 coding DNA: TGCAGTGCTCGGGAAACAGATACGCAGTATTTT.

This clone appeared once. The chain recombines TRBV7-2 with TRBJ1-1, with D possibly matching TRBD1 (5 bases). V lost 3 bases to trimming and J lost 0 bases, with 11 bases between them. CDR1 and CDR2 (germline): SGHTA, FQGNSA. CDR3 length equals 15 residues. CDR3 nucleotide sequence: TGTGCCAGCAGCTTCAGGGCCGGAATGAACACTGAAGCTTTCTTT. Translation gives CASSFRAGMNTEAFF.

The chain carries TRBV19 and TRBJ1-4; TRBD1 matches 10 bases. Germline V lookup: CDR1 LNHDA, CDR2 SQIVND (reference sequence). The CDR3 sequence is 17 residues long. J was trimmed by 8 bases and V by 5 bases; bases with no gene match: 14. The CDR3 protein is CASSDLRDRGGVEKLFF. Here the CDR3 DNA reads TGTGCCAGTAGTGACCTCCGGGACAGGGGAGGAGTGGAAAAACTGTTTTTT.

The J gene is TRBJ2-3, the V gene TRBV6-5, with 8 bases lining up with TRBD2. With 8 bases clipped from V and 6 bases from J, the junction kept 1 base outside the gene matches. There are 11 residues in the CDR3. Germline V gene data show CDR1 as MNHEY and CDR2 as SVGAGI. Here the CDR3 reads CASERGDTQYF. CDR3 bases: TGTGCCAGCGAGCGGGGGGATACGCAGTATTTT.